This entry describes one T cell receptor (beta chain). Its target is not known. This sample stems from a study of T cell responses to AZD1222 COVID-19 vaccine. Here immunoSEQ multiplex PCR was the method, and the copy in TCRdb shows in-frame clones only, minus some. The repertoire consists of some 110,000 clones, with 88% occurring once and the leading ten covering over 7.5%. Notes on the study in general: Variant regions that are unmutated are reportedly the target of nearly half of spike-specific TCRs.

The source material was peripheral blood, sampled on day 0 of AZD1222 vaccination. The clonotype originates from an adult in good health.

The CDR3 loop is CASSPITDTQYF. As DNA, the CDR3 is TGTGCCAGCAGCCCAATTACAGATACGCAGTATTTT. The chain links TRBV5-5 to TRBJ2-3, with D unresolved. The germline CDR1 and CDR2 sequences are SGHKS and YYEKEE (reference sequence). This CDR3 contains 12 residues. V lost 4 bases and J 3 bases, leaving 6 bases between the germline ends.